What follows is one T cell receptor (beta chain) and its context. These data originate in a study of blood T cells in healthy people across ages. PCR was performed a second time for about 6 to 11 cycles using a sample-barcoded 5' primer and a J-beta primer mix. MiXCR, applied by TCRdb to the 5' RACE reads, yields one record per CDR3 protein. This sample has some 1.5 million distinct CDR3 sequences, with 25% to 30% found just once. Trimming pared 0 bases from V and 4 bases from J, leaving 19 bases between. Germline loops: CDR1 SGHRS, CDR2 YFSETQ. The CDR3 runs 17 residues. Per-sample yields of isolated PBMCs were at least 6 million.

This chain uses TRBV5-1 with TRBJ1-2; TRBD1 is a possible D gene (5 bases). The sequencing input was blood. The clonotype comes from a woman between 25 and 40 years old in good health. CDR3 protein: CASSLATSGGVSYGYTF. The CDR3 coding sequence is TGCGCCAGCAGCTTGGCCACTTCGGGGGGAGTCTCCTATGGCTACACCTTC.